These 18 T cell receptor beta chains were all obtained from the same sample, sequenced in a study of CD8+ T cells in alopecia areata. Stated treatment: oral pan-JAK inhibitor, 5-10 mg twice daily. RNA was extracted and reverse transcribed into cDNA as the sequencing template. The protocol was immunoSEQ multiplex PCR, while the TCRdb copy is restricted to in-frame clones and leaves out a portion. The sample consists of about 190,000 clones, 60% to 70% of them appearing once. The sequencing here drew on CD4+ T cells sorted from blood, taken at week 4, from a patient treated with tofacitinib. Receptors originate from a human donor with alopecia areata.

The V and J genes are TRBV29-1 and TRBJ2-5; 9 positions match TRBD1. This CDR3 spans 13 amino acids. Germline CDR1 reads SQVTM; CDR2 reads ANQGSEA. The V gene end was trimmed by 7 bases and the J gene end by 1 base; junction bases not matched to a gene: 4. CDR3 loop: CSGGDRVQETQYF. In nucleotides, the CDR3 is TGCAGCGGCGGGGACAGGGTCCAAGAGACCCAGTACTTC.

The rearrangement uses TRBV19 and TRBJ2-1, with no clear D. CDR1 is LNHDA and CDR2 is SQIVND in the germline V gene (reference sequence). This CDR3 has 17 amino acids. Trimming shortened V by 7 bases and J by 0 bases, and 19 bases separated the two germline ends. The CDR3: CASTSPPDPSSYNEQFF. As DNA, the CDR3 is TGTGCCAGTACCTCGCCCCCGGACCCTAGCTCCTACAATGAGCAGTTCTTC. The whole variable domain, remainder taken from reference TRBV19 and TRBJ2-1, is DGGITQSPKYLFRKEGQNVTLSCEQNLNHDAMYWYRQDPGQGLRLIYYSQIVNDFQKGDIAEGYSVSREKKESFPLTVTSAQKNPTAFYLCASTSPPDPSSYNEQFFGPGTRLTVL.

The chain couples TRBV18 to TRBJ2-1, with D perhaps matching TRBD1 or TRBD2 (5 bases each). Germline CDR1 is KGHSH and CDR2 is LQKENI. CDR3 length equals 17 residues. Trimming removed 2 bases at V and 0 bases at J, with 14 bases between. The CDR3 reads CASSPGAGRPSYNEQFF. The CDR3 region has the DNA TGTGCCAGCTCACCAGGGGCGGGCAGACCCTCCTACAATGAGCAGTTCTTC. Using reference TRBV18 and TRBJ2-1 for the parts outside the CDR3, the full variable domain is NAGVMQNPRHLVRRRGQEARLRCSPMKGHSHVYWYRQLPEEGLKFMVYLQKENIIDESGMPKERFSAEFPKEGPSILRIQQVVRGDSAAYFCASSPGAGRPSYNEQFFGPGTRLTVL.

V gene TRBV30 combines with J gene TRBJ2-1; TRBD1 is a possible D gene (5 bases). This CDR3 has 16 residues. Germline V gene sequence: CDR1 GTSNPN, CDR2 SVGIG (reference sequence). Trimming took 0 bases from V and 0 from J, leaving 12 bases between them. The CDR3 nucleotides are TGTGCCTGGAGTGTGTTGGGGCCCGACTCCTACAATGAGCAGTTCTTC. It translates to CAWSVLGPDSYNEQFF. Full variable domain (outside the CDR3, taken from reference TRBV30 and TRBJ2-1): SQTIHQWPATLVQPVGSPLSLECTVEGTSNPNLYWYRQAAGRGLQLLFYSVGIGQISSEVPQNLSASRPQDRQFILSSKKLLLSDSGFYLCAWSVLGPDSYNEQFFGPGTRLTVL.

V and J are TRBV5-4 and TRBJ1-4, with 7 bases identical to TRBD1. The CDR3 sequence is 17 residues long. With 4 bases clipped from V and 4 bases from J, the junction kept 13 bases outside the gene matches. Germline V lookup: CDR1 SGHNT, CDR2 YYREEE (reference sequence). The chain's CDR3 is CASSPDRANGINEKLFF. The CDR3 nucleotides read TGTGCCAGCAGCCCAGACAGGGCGAACGGAATTAATGAAAAACTGTTTTTT.

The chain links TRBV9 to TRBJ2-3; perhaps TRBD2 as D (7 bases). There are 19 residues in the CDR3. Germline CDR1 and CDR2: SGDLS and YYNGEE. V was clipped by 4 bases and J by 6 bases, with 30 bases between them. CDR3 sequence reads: CASSPLPGASGDRWDTQYF. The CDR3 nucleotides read TGTGCCAGCAGCCCTCTCCCGGGGGCTAGCGGAGATAGGTGGGATACGCAGTATTTT.

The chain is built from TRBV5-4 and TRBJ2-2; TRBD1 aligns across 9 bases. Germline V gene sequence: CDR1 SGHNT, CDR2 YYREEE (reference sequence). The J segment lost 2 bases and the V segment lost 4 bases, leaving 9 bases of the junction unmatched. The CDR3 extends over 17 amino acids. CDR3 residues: CASSSTGTGRNTGELFF. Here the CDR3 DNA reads TGTGCCAGCAGCAGCACCGGGACAGGGCGAAACACCGGGGAGCTGTTTTTT.

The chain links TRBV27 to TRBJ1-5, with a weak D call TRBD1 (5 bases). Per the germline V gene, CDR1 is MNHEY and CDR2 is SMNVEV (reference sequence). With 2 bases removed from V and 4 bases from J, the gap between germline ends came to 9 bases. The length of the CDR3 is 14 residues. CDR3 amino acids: CASSLTGKNQPQHF. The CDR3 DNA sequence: TGTGCCAGCAGTTTAACAGGAAAGAATCAGCCCCAGCATTTT.

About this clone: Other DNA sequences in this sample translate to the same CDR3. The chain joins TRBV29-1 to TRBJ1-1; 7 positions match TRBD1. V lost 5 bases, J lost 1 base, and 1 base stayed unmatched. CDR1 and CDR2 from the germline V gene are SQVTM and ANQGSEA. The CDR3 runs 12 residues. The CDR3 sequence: CSVRTGNTEAFF. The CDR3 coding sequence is TGCAGCGTTAGGACAGGGAACACTGAAGCTTTCTTT.

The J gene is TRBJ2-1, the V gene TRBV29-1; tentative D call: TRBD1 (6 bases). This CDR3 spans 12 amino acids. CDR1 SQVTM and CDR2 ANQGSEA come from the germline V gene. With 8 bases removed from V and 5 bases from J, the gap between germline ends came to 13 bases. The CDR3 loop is CSIWDKNNEQFF. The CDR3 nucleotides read TGCAGCATTTGGGACAAAAACAATGAGCAGTTCTTC.

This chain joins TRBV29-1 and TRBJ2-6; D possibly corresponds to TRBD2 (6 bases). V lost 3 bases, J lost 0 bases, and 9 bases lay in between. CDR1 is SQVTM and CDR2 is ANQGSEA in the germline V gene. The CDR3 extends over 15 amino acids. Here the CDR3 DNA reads TGCAGCGTTGATGCGGGACCCTCTGGGGCCAACGTCCTGACTTTC. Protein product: CSVDAGPSGANVLTF.

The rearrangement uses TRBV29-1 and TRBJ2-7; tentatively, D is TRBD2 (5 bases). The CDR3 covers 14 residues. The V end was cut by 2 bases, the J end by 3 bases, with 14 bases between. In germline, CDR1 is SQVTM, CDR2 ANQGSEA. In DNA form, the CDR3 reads TGCAGCGTTGAAAGGGCTCCCGGGGTCTACGAGCAGTACTTC. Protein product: CSVERAPGVYEQYF.

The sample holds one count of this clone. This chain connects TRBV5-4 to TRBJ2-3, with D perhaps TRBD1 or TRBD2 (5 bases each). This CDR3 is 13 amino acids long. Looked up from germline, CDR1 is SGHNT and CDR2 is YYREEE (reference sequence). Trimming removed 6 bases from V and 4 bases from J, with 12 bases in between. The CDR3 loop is CASTLMGADTQYF. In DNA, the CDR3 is TGTGCCAGCACCTTAATGGGGGCAGATACGCAGTATTTT. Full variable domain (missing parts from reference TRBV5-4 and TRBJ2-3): ETGVTQSPTHLIKTRGQQVTLRCSSQSGHNTVSWYQQALGQGPQFIFQYYREEENGRGNFPPRFSGLQFPNYSSELNVNALELDDSALYLCASTLMGADTQYFGPGTRLTVL.

The CDR3 sequence is CASSLATGGEGRAFF. The CDR3 bases are TGTGCCAGCAGCTTAGCGACCGGGGGAGAGGGTCGGGCTTTCTTT. V gene TRBV7-2 combines with J gene TRBJ1-1; D might be TRBD1 (5 bases). Deletions cut 0 bases from V and 11 bases from J, with 19 bases between. CDR1 is SGHTA and CDR2 is FQGNSA in the germline V gene. CDR3 size: 15 residues.

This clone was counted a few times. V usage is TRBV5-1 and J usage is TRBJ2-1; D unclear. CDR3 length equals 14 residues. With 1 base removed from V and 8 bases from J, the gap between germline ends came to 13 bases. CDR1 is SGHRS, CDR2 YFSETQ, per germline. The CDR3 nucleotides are TGCGCCAGCAGCTTGTTAGGATTTTCCCATGAGCAGTTCTTC. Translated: CASSLLGFSHEQFF.

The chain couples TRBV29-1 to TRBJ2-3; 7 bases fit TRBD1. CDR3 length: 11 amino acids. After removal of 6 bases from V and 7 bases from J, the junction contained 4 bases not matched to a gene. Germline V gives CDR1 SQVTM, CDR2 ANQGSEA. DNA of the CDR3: TGCAGCGTGCTGACAGGGAATACGCAGTATTTT. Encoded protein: CSVLTGNTQYF.

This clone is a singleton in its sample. CDR3 residues: CASSSSGNTGDEQFF. The CDR3, as DNA: TGTGCCAGCAGCTCTAGCGGGAATACAGGGGATGAGCAGTTCTTC. The chain couples TRBV6-6 to TRBJ2-1, with 9 bases that match TRBD2. Germline values: CDR1 MNHNY, CDR2 SVGAGI (reference sequence). The CDR3 has 15 residues. Trimming cost V 6 bases and J 8 bases; bases outside gene matches: 11.

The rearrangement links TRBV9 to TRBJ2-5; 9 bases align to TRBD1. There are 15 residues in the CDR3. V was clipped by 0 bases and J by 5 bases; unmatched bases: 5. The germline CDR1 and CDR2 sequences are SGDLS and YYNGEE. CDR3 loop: CASSVADRGRETQYF. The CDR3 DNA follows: TGTGCCAGCAGCGTAGCTGACAGGGGGAGGGAGACCCAGTACTTC.